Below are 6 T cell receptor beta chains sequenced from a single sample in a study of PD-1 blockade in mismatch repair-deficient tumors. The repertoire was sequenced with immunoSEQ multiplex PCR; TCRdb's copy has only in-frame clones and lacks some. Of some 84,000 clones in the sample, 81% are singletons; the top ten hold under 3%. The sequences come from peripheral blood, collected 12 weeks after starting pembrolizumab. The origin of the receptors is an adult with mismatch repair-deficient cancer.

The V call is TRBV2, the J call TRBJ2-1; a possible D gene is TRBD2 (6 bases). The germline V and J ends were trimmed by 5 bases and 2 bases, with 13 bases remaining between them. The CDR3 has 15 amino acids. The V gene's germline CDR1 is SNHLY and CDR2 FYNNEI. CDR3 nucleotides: TGTGCCAGCAGTCCCGCGGGGATAACCTACAATGAGCAGTTCTTC. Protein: CASSPAGITYNEQFF. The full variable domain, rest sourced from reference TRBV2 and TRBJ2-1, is EPEVTQTPSHQVTQMGQEVILRCVPISNHLYFYWYRQILGQKVEFLVSFYNNEISEKSEIFDDQFSVERPDGSNFTLKIRSTKLEDSAMYFCASSPAGITYNEQFFGPGTRLTVL.

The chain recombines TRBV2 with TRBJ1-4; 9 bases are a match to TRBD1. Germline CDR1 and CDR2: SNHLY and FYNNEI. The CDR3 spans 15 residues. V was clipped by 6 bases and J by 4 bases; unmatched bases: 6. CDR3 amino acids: CASRLRDRVNEKLFF. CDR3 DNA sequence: TGTGCCAGCAGGCTCCGGGACAGGGTTAATGAAAAACTGTTTTTT.

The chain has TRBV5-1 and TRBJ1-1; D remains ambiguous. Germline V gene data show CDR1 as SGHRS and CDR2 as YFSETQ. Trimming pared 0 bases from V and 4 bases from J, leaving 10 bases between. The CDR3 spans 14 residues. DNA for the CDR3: TGCGCCAGCAGCTTGGAGGCGGTCAGCACTGAAGCTTTCTTT. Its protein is CASSLEAVSTEAFF.

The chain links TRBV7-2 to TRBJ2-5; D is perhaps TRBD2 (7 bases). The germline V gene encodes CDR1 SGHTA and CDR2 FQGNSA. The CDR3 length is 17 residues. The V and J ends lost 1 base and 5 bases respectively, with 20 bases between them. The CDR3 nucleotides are TGTGCCAGCAGCTTAGAGGGGGGAGGGATAGTCGGGGAGACCCAGTACTTC. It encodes CASSLEGGGIVGETQYF.

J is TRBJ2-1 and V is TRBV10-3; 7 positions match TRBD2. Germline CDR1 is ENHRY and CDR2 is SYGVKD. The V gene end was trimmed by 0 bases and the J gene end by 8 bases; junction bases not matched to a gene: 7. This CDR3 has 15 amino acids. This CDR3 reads CAISESEGGTHEQFF. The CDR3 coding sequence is TGTGCCATCAGTGAGTCGGAGGGAGGGACCCATGAGCAGTTCTTC.

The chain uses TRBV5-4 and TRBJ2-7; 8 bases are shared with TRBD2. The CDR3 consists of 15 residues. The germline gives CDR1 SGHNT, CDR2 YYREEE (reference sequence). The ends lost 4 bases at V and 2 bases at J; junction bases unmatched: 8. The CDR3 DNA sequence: TGTGCCAGCAGCCGGCCGGGAGGGGACACCTACGAGCAGTACTTC. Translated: CASSRPGGDTYEQYF.